Listed below are T cell receptor beta chains from one sample, sequenced in a study of T cell responses to AZD1222 COVID-19 vaccine. The data were produced by immunoSEQ multiplex PCR, yet TCRdb's version contains in-frame clones alone and is incomplete. The table lists 95,000 to 150,000 clones, roughly 90% of them singletons, with about 8% in the top ten. Specimen: peripheral blood, collected 28 days after the second AZD1222 dose. Receptor source: an adult who received the AZD1222 COVID-19 vaccine. Both conserved end residues are part of each CDR3. The order of the fields is V gene, clone size, J gene, D gene, CDR3 protein, CDR3 DNA. D genes are given only for firm matches. Some rows mark clone size as missing; the rest say once, few, many or name a class of expanded clone.

V: TRBV29-1; size: -; J: TRBJ1-1; D: TRBD1; CDR3: CSVVRQGRNTEAFF; DNA: TGCAGCGTTGTGAGACAGGGCCGGAACACTGAAGCTTTCTTT
V: TRBV28; size: -; J: TRBJ1-5; D: -; CDR3: CASSLDGPNQPQHF; DNA: TGTGCCAGCAGTTTGGATGGACCCAATCAGCCCCAGCATTTT
V: TRBV28; size: -; J: TRBJ2-1; D: TRBD2; CDR3: CASSPSGSQLYNEQFF; DNA: TGTGCCAGCAGCCCTAGCGGGAGTCAACTATACAATGAGCAGTTCTTC
V: TRBV27; size: -; J: TRBJ2-3; D: -; CDR3: CASSLSPDGRLNTQYF; DNA: TGTGCCAGCAGTTTATCCCCTGACGGGCGATTGAATACGCAGTATTTT
V: TRBV5-1; size: -; J: TRBJ1-2; D: -; CDR3: CASSLAADASNYGYTF; DNA: TGCGCCAGCAGCTTGGCGGCTGACGCTTCTAACTATGGCTACACCTTC
V: TRBV2; size: -; J: TRBJ2-7; D: -; CDR3: CASSELDYEQYF; DNA: TGTGCCAGCAGTGAATTGGACTACGAGCAGTACTTC
V: TRBV6-1; size: -; J: TRBJ1-6; D: -; CDR3: CASSEAGRINSPLHF; DNA: TGTGCCAGCAGTGAAGCGGGCAGAATTAATTCACCCCTCCACTTT
V: TRBV14; size: -; J: TRBJ2-1; D: -; CDR3: CASSQQAGSYNEQFF; DNA: TGTGCCAGCAGCCAACAGGCAGGGTCCTACAATGAGCAGTTCTTC
V: TRBV6-5; size: -; J: TRBJ2-4; D: TRBD2; CDR3: CASSKLAAENIQYF; DNA: TGTGCCAGCAGTAAACTAGCGGCTGAAAACATTCAGTACTTC
V: TRBV4-2; size: -; J: TRBJ2-1; D: -; CDR3: CASSQARAGYNEQFF; DNA: TGTGCCAGCAGCCAAGCTAGGGCGGGGTACAATGAGCAGTTCTTC
V: TRBV6-5; size: -; J: TRBJ2-2; D: TRBD2; CDR3: CASSQTSGNNGELFF; DNA: TGTGCCAGCAGTCAGACTAGCGGGAATAACGGGGAGCTGTTTTTT
V: TRBV5-1; size: -; J: TRBJ1-1; D: -; CDR3: CASSLGGMLNTEAFF; DNA: TGCGCCAGCAGCTTGGGGGGGATGTTGAACACTGAAGCTTTCTTT
V: TRBV15; size: -; J: TRBJ1-6; D: -; CDR3: CATSRSYNSPLHF; DNA: TGTGCCACCAGCAGATCATATAATTCACCCCTCCACTTT
V: TRBV11-3; size: -; J: TRBJ2-1; D: -; CDR3: CASSLEGSNSYNEQFF; DNA: TGTGCCAGCAGCTTGGAAGGGAGTAACTCCTACAATGAGCAGTTCTTC
V: TRBV2; size: -; J: TRBJ2-7; D: -; CDR3: CASSELLSKTYEQYF; DNA: TGTGCCAGCAGTGAATTGCTTAGTAAGACCTACGAGCAGTACTTC
V: TRBV19; size: -; J: TRBJ1-1; D: TRBD1; CDR3: CARGQPRHTEAFF; DNA: TGTGCCAGGGGACAGCCTCGACACACTGAAGCTTTCTTT
V: TRBV6-5; size: -; J: TRBJ1-4; D: TRBD1; CDR3: CASRETGRGEKLFF; DNA: TGTGCCAGCAGAGAGACAGGGAGGGGGGAAAAACTGTTTTTT
V: TRBV5-8; size: -; J: TRBJ1-2; D: -; CDR3: CASSLEVSAGDGLNGYTF; DNA: TGTGCCAGCAGCTTGGAGGTCTCCGCAGGGGACGGGCTAAATGGCTACACCTTC
V: TRBV3-1/TRBV3-2; size: -; J: TRBJ1-5; D: -; CDR3: CASSQGQPNQPQHF; DNA: TGTGCCAGCAGCCAAGGGCAGCCCAATCAGCCCCAGCATTTT
V: TRBV30; size: -; J: TRBJ2-2; D: TRBD2; CDR3: CAWSVLCGSGTGELFF; DNA: TGTGCCTGGAGTGTATTATGCGGGAGTGGTACCGGGGAGCTGTTTTTT
V: TRBV2; size: -; J: TRBJ2-3; D: TRBD1; CDR3: CASSVEGTGQTDTQYF; DNA: TGTGCCAGCAGTGTCGAAGGGACAGGACAAACAGATACGCAGTATTTT
V: TRBV10-3; size: -; J: TRBJ2-3; D: TRBD2; CDR3: CAISEWGTSGRSDTQYF; DNA: TGTGCCATCAGTGAGTGGGGGACTAGCGGGAGGTCAGATACGCAGTATTTT
V: TRBV6-5; size: -; J: TRBJ2-2; D: -; CDR3: CASSYSRWVGTGELFF; DNA: TGTGCCAGCAGTTACTCCAGATGGGTCGGTACCGGGGAGCTGTTTTTT
V: TRBV29-1; size: -; J: TRBJ2-2; D: TRBD1; CDR3: CSVSDRDTGELFF; DNA: TGCAGCGTCTCAGACAGGGACACCGGGGAGCTGTTTTTT
V: TRBV11-3; size: -; J: TRBJ1-1; D: -; CDR3: CASSPGDGRNTEAFF; DNA: TGTGCCAGCAGCCCAGGGGACGGGAGGAACACTGAAGCTTTCTTT
V: TRBV19; size: few; J: TRBJ2-7; D: TRBD1; CDR3: CASSLRQGPYEQYF; DNA: TGTGCCAGTAGTTTGCGACAGGGTCCCTACGAGCAGTACTTC
V: TRBV14; size: -; J: TRBJ2-3; D: TRBD1; CDR3: CASSQDWNRGRPDTQYF; DNA: TGTGCCAGCAGCCAAGATTGGAACAGGGGGCGCCCAGATACGCAGTATTTT
V: TRBV6-5; size: -; J: TRBJ1-1; D: TRBD1; CDR3: CASSRTGLNTEAFF; DNA: TGTGCCAGCAGCAGGACAGGGTTGAACACTGAAGCTTTCTTT
V: TRBV24-1; size: -; J: TRBJ2-1; D: -; CDR3: CATSDTVGGPYNEQFF; DNA: TGTGCCACCAGTGATACGGTCGGGGGCCCCTACAATGAGCAGTTCTTC
V: TRBV20-1; size: -; J: TRBJ2-7; D: TRBD2; CDR3: CSASPASGLAHSYEQYF; DNA: TGCAGTGCTAGTCCGGCGTCGGGACTAGCGCACTCCTACGAGCAGTACTTC
V: TRBV10-3; size: -; J: TRBJ2-1; D: -; CDR3: CAISEEINEQFF; DNA: TGTGCCATCAGCGAAGAAATCAATGAGCAGTTCTTC
V: TRBV28; size: -; J: TRBJ1-5; D: -; CDR3: CASSLPGSNQPQHF; DNA: TGTGCCAGCAGTTTACCGGGTAGCAATCAGCCCCAGCATTTT
V: TRBV4-1; size: -; J: TRBJ1-3; D: -; CDR3: CASSQRGGGSGNTIYF; DNA: TGCGCCAGCAGCCAAAGGGGAGGGGGCTCTGGAAACACCATATATTTT
V: TRBV6-5; size: once; J: TRBJ1-4; D: TRBD1; CDR3: CAMRPGTATNEKLFF; DNA: TGTGCCATGAGGCCGGGGACAGCAACTAATGAAAAACTGTTTTTT
V: TRBV7-9; size: -; J: TRBJ2-3; D: TRBD2; CDR3: CASSGNAVAGTSWADTQYF; DNA: TGTGCCAGCAGCGGTAACGCGGTAGCGGGGACCTCGTGGGCAGATACGCAGTATTTT
V: TRBV6-5; size: -; J: TRBJ2-7; D: -; CDR3: CASSSFYEQYF; DNA: TGTGCCAGCAGTTCCTTCTACGAGCAGTACTTC
V: TRBV29-1; size: -; J: TRBJ2-5; D: TRBD2; CDR3: CSVDSGIRETQYF; DNA: TGCAGCGTTGATAGCGGGATCCGAGAGACCCAGTACTTC
V: TRBV5-4; size: -; J: TRBJ1-4; D: -; CDR3: CASSPDGAMDGKLFF; DNA: TGTGCCAGCAGCCCAGATGGGGCTATGGATGGAAAACTGTTTTTT
V: TRBV7-2; size: -; J: TRBJ2-7; D: -; CDR3: CASSSLGGFSYEQYF; DNA: TGTGCCAGCAGCTCCCTGGGCGGCTTCTCCTACGAGCAGTACTTC
V: TRBV19; size: -; J: TRBJ2-2; D: TRBD1; CDR3: CASSTPTGGGTGELFF; DNA: TGTGCCAGTAGTACCCCTACAGGGGGAGGAACCGGGGAGCTGTTTTTT
V: TRBV18; size: -; J: TRBJ2-3; D: -; CDR3: CASTLGDTQYF; DNA: TGTGCCAGTACCCTTGGGGATACGCAGTATTTT
V: TRBV9; size: -; J: TRBJ1-1; D: -; CDR3: CASSVNWGTVNTEAFF; DNA: TGTGCCAGCAGCGTCAACTGGGGAACCGTGAACACTGAAGCTTTCTTT
V: TRBV6-4; size: -; J: TRBJ1-1; D: TRBD1; CDR3: CASRGQGVTEAFF; DNA: TGTGCCAGCAGAGGACAGGGGGTAACTGAAGCTTTCTTT
V: TRBV24-1; size: -; J: TRBJ1-1; D: -; CDR3: CATSGPGATEAFF; DNA: TGTGCCACCAGTGGCCCAGGGGCCACTGAAGCTTTCTTT
V: TRBV28; size: -; J: TRBJ1-1; D: TRBD1; CDR3: CASSAPGQGGNTEAFF; DNA: TGTGCCAGCAGTGCCCCGGGACAGGGGGGGAACACTGAAGCTTTCTTT
V: TRBV7-8; size: -; J: TRBJ2-5; D: TRBD2; CDR3: CASSLAGGWDQETQYF; DNA: TGTGCCAGCAGCTTAGCGGGAGGGTGGGATCAAGAGACCCAGTACTTC
V: TRBV5-6; size: -; J: TRBJ1-2; D: -; CDR3: CASSLGQINYGYTF; DNA: TGTGCCAGCAGCTTGGGACAGATAAACTATGGCTACACCTTC